The source of this T cell receptor (beta chain) is a study of blood T cell repertoires in COVID-19. Turning to the study itself: Some COVID-19 samples were acute and others convalescent; all came from the United States, Italy and Spain. Sources were T cells, B-cell-depleted T cells, or PBMCs; the material itself was cDNA or gDNA.

Trimming removed 5 bases at V and 9 bases at J, with 17 bases between. Germline CDR1 MNHEY, CDR2 SVGEGT. The CDR3 consists of 15 residues. In the authors' workflow: It was from reference gene primer amplification that nucleated cell counts were estimated. Sequencing used immunoSEQ multiplex PCR; TCRdb keeps in-frame clones, though not all of them. V, J and clone size are those of that table, while D and trimming were read from the DNA. Seen here are about 250,000 clones, over 65% observed once, and the top ten hold about 3.1%. The sample taken for sequencing was peripheral blood. This TCR derives from a woman aged 80 or over with acute or convalescent COVID-19. The rearrangement uses TRBV6-2 or TRBV6-3 and TRBJ1-6; a possible D gene is TRBD1 (5 bases). The CDR3 DNA reads as TGTGCCAGCAGTCCCGGGGGGGACGGCGGTTCACCCCTCCACTTT. As protein: CASSPGGDGGSPLHF.